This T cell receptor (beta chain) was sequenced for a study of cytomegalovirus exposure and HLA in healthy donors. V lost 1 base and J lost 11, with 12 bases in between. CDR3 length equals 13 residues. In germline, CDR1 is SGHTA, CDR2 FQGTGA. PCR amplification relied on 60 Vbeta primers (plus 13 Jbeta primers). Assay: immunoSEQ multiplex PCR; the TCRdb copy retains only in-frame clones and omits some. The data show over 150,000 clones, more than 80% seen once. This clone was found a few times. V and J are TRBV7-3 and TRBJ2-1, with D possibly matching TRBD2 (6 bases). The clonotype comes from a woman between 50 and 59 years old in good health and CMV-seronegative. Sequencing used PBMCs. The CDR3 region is CASSLIGGGKQFF. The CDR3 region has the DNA TGTGCCAGCAGCTTAATTGGTGGCGGGAAGCAGTTCTTC.